The 27 T cell receptor beta chains reported below all come from one sample, sequenced in a study of blood T cell repertoires in COVID-19. Assay used: immunoSEQ multiplex PCR; TCRdb lists only in-frame clones, some missing. This table holds 200,000 to 250,000 clones, around 86% found once. The sample was peripheral blood. Receptors originate from a man in his fifties with acute or convalescent COVID-19.

The CDR3, as DNA: TGTGCCAGCGGACAGGGAGAGACCCAGTACTTC. As protein: CASGQGETQYF. The chain combines TRBV6-6 with TRBJ2-5; 8 bases agree with TRBD1. Trimming at V came to 8 bases and at J to 4 bases, leaving 0 bases not matched to a gene. This CDR3 contains 11 residues. Germline V CDR1 and CDR2: MNHNY, SVGAGI (reference sequence).

V gene TRBV3-1 (or the pseudogene TRBV3-2) combines with J gene TRBJ1-5, with 9 bases aligning to TRBD1. Trimming removed 1 base from V and 10 bases from J; junction bases left unmatched: 8. This CDR3 spans 15 amino acids. From germline, CDR1 is LGHDT and CDR2 YNNKEL (reference sequence). As DNA, the CDR3 is TGTGCCAGCAGCCAAGGGACAGGGGATCTGCAACCCCAGCATTTT. This gives the protein CASSQGTGDLQPQHF.

The chain is built from TRBV2 and TRBJ2-6; TRBD1 matches 7 bases. This CDR3 has 17 amino acids. After removal of 8 bases from V and 0 bases from J, the junction contained 10 bases not matched to a gene. Germline V gives CDR1 SNHLY, CDR2 FYNNEI. In DNA form, the CDR3 reads TGTGCCAGCGTACCGGGACAGCTTATCTCTGGGGCCAACGTCCTGACTTTC. This translates into CASVPGQLISGANVLTF.

The chain employs TRBV5-6 and TRBJ1-5, with 7 bases fitting TRBD1. Germline CDR1 SGHDT, CDR2 YYEEEE. The CDR3 runs to 14 residues. V dropped 2 bases and J dropped 7; count of bases not matched to a gene: 6. This chain's CDR3 is CASSLGTVIQPQHF. Here the CDR3 DNA reads TGTGCCAGCAGCTTAGGGACAGTTATACAGCCCCAGCATTTT. Filled out from reference TRBV5-6 and TRBJ1-5, the complete variable domain reads DAGVTQSPTHLIKTRGQQVTLRCSPKSGHDTVSWYQQALGQGPQFIFQYYEEEERQRGNFPDRFSGHQFPNYSSELNVNALLLGDSALYLCASSLGTVIQPQHFGDGTRLSIL.

The chain recombines TRBV11-1 with TRBJ2-7; the D is unclear. This CDR3 spans 15 amino acids. The ends were cut back, 3 bases at V and 3 bases at J, with 15 bases in the middle. Germline-derived CDR1 and CDR2 are SGHAT and FQDESV (reference sequence). CDR3 in DNA: TGTGCCAGCAGCTTGGGTGAGACTCCGGGCTACGAGCAGTACTTC. Translated: CASSLGETPGYEQYF.

The V gene is TRBV7-6, the J gene TRBJ2-7; 9 bases agree with TRBD1. The CDR3 has 15 amino acids. CDR1 is SGHVS, CDR2 FNYEAQ, per germline. The junction had 4 bases not matched to a gene; V was cut back by 2 bases and J by 2 bases. The CDR3, as DNA: TGTGCCAGCAGCTTAAGGTACAGGGGGCCCTACGAGCAGTACTTC. As protein: CASSLRYRGPYEQYF.

This clone was counted a few times. V usage is TRBV27 and J usage is TRBJ1-6; possibly TRBD1 for D (6 bases). Germline loops: CDR1 MNHEY, CDR2 SMNVEV (reference sequence). V gave up 8 bases and J gave up 8 bases, with 19 bases separating them. The CDR3 contains 15 residues. CDR3 residues: CASRSRQVRDSPLHF. CDR3 nucleotide sequence: TGTGCCAGCCGATCGAGACAGGTTAGGGATTCACCCCTCCACTTT.

Comments on this clone: A junction end diverges from the germline sequence, so it may reflect a read error. V is TRBV5-8 and J is TRBJ1-1; D remains ambiguous. This CDR3 is 11 amino acids long. CDR1 SGHTS and CDR2 YDEGEE come from the germline V gene. The CDR3 DNA reads TGTGCCAGCAGCCTGAGACATAAGCTTTCTTGG. The encoded protein is CASSLRHKLSW.

The chain recombines TRBV7-9 with TRBJ2-2, with D possibly TRBD1 on 5 matching bases. The length of the CDR3 is 15 residues. The ends were cut back, 1 base at V and 5 bases at J, with 11 bases in the middle. The germline V gene encodes CDR1 SEHNR and CDR2 FQNEAQ (reference sequence). The CDR3 DNA follows: TGTGCCAGCAGCTTAGTTGTAGGGGCAACCGGGGAGCTGTTTTTT. This translates into CASSLVVGATGELFF.

At least ten counts were recorded for this clone. The chain joins TRBV2 to TRBJ1-6; 8 nucleotides agree with TRBD1. Germline trimming cut 6 bases from V and 1 base from J; bases unmatched to any gene: 5. Germline assignment: CDR1 SNHLY and CDR2 FYNNEI. The CDR3 length is 16 residues. Here the CDR3 DNA reads TGTGCCAGCAGCGCAGGGGGCGCTTCCTATAATTCACCCCTCCACTTT. Amino acids: CASSAGGASYNSPLHF.

The CDR3 protein is CASSLLSAERGTHEKLFF. In DNA, the CDR3 is TGTGCCAGCAGCTTACTTTCAGCGGAAAGAGGGACTCATGAAAAACTGTTTTTT. The J gene is TRBJ1-4, the V gene TRBV7-6, with D perhaps TRBD1 (5 bases). Trimming removed 2 bases from V and 6 bases from J, with 22 bases in between. The CDR3 loop spans 18 amino acids. The V gene's germline CDR1 is SGHVS and CDR2 FNYEAQ. Using reference TRBV7-6 and TRBJ1-4 for the parts outside the CDR3, the full variable domain is GAGVSQSPRYKVTKRGQDVALRCDPISGHVSLYWYRQALGQGPEFLTYFNYEAQQDKSGLPNDRFSAERPEGSISTLTIQRTEQRDSAMYRCASSLLSAERGTHEKLFFGSGTQLSVL.

V and J are TRBV27 and TRBJ2-1; TRBD2 aligns across 11 bases. Trimming cost V 2 bases and J 3 bases; bases outside gene matches: 6. Looked up from germline, CDR1 is MNHEY and CDR2 is SMNVEV (reference sequence). CDR3 length: 17 residues. The CDR3, as DNA: TGTGCCAGCAGTTTAACAACTAGCGGGGGCCACTACAATGAGCAGTTCTTC. Protein sequence: CASSLTTSGGHYNEQFF.

The chain has TRBV9 and TRBJ2-7; 8 nucleotides agree with TRBD2. V lost 0 bases, J lost 6 bases, and 8 bases stayed unmatched. Germline values: CDR1 SGDLS, CDR2 YYNGEE. This CDR3 has 15 residues. The CDR3 sequence: CASSVAGGGRGEQYF. The DNA of the CDR3 is TGTGCCAGCAGCGTAGCGGGGGGGGGCAGAGGCGAGCAGTACTTC.

This rearrangement joins TRBV27 to TRBJ1-5; 8 bases line up with TRBD1. The germline V gene encodes CDR1 MNHEY and CDR2 SMNVEV (reference sequence). V was pared by 3 bases and J by 6 bases, with 4 bases of the junction left unmatched. The CDR3 contains 14 residues. DNA of the CDR3: TGTGCCAGCAGTTTTACAGGGGGTAGTCAGCCCCAGCATTTT. Translation gives CASSFTGGSQPQHF.

The chain carries TRBV19 and TRBJ1-5; D may be TRBD1 (5 bases). Trimming pared 1 base from V and 0 bases from J, leaving 7 bases between. Germline V gene sequence: CDR1 LNHDA, CDR2 SQIVND (reference sequence). The CDR3 consists of 15 residues. Here the CDR3 reads CASSIVQGSNQPQHF. CDR3 DNA sequence: TGTGCCAGTAGTATAGTGCAGGGTAGCAATCAGCCCCAGCATTTT.

The chain links TRBV7-9 to TRBJ2-7, with 9 bases aligning to TRBD1. The V segment lost 5 bases and the J segment 5 bases; nucleotides outside the gene matches: 7. This CDR3 has 14 amino acids. CDR1 SEHNR and CDR2 FQNEAQ come from the germline V gene (reference sequence). Written as DNA, the CDR3 is TGTGCCAGCAGCCCGACAGGGGGATCTCACGAGCAGTACTTC. Translating it yields CASSPTGGSHEQYF. The complete variable domain, with remaining parts taken from reference TRBV7-9 and TRBJ2-7, reads DTGVSQNPRHKITKRGQNVTFRCDPISEHNRLYWYRQTLGQGPEFLTYFQNEAQLEKSRLLSDRFSAERPKGSFSTLEIQRTEQGDSAMYLCASSPTGGSHEQYFGPGTRLTVT.

The J gene is TRBJ2-1, the V gene TRBV11-2; no clear D gene. This CDR3 spans 16 amino acids. Trimming removed 1 base from V and 0 bases from J, with 10 bases in between. Looked up from germline, CDR1 is SGHAT and CDR2 is FQNNGV. The CDR3 loop is CASSLGGLSSYNEQFF. The CDR3 bases are TGTGCCAGCAGCTTAGGAGGTCTCTCCTCCTACAATGAGCAGTTCTTC.

CDR3 protein: CASSRTQGGYTSTDTQYF. For the CDR3, the DNA is TGCGCCAGCAGCCGTACACAGGGCGGCTACACTAGCACAGATACGCAGTATTTT. The V call is TRBV4-1, the J call TRBJ2-3; TRBD1 is a possible D gene (6 bases). Trimming removed 4 bases at V and 0 bases at J, with 20 bases between. This CDR3 is 18 amino acids long. Germline CDR1 reads MGHRA; CDR2 reads YSYEKL.

This chain uses TRBV6-5 with TRBJ1-6; the match to TRBD1 covers 7 bases. V was pared by 5 bases and J by 5 bases, with 6 bases of the junction left unmatched. Germline loops: CDR1 MNHEY, CDR2 SVGAGI. The CDR3 totals 15 residues. The CDR3 sequence is CASSTGQSNNSPLHF. The CDR3 coding sequence is TGTGCCAGCAGTACGGGACAGAGTAATAATTCACCCCTCCACTTT.

This clone appeared once. The chain is built from TRBV19 and TRBJ1-5; possible D gene TRBD1, 6 bases. CDR1 is LNHDA and CDR2 is SQIVND in the germline V gene (reference sequence). The V gene lost 6 bases and the J gene lost 11 bases, with 23 bases spanning the gap. CDR3 size: 15 residues. The CDR3 DNA is TGTGCCAGTAGGCCCCGGGGGGGGCAATTGGGGACCCAGCATTTT. This encodes CASRPRGGQLGTQHF.

This clone has more than one count but fewer than ten. The chain carries TRBV2 and TRBJ1-2; 7 bases map to TRBD1. This CDR3 is built from 15 residues. The ends lost 3 bases at V and 0 bases at J; junction bases unmatched: 4. CDR1 is SNHLY, CDR2 FYNNEI, per germline. The CDR3 region is CASSEMRGPNYGYTF. CDR3 DNA sequence: TGTGCCAGCAGTGAGATGAGGGGGCCTAACTATGGCTACACCTTC. Using reference TRBV2 and TRBJ1-2 for the parts outside the CDR3, the full variable domain is EPEVTQTPSHQVTQMGQEVILRCVPISNHLYFYWYRQILGQKVEFLVSFYNNEISEKSEIFDDQFSVERPDGSNFTLKIRSTKLEDSAMYFCASSEMRGPNYGYTFGSGTRLTVV.

The rearrangement joins TRBV6-6 to TRBJ2-7; weak D call: TRBD1 (6 bases). This CDR3 contains 14 residues. Trimming removed 6 bases from V and 0 bases from J, with 12 bases in between. Germline V gene sequence: CDR1 MNHNY, CDR2 SVGAGI (reference sequence). The CDR3 loop is CASRQDRSSYEQYF. As DNA, the CDR3 is TGTGCCAGCAGACAAGACAGGAGCTCCTACGAGCAGTACTTC.

The V gene is TRBV14, the J gene TRBJ1-6; 10 bases are a match to TRBD1. The V gene's germline CDR1 is SGHDN and CDR2 FVKESK. Trimming at V came to 2 bases and at J to 13 bases, leaving 8 bases not matched to a gene. The CDR3 consists of 15 residues. The CDR3 loop reads CASSQRTGGRAPLHF. CDR3 nucleotides: TGTGCCAGCAGCCAAAGGACAGGGGGGAGAGCTCCCCTCCACTTT.

CDR3 amino acids: CASSLGRVSGNTIYF. For the CDR3, the DNA is TGTGCCAGCAGCTTAGGCAGGGTTTCTGGAAACACCATATATTTT. The chain employs TRBV11-2 and TRBJ1-3; TRBD1 might be the D (5 bases). This CDR3 comprises 15 residues. The ends were cut back, 1 base at V and 1 base at J, with 8 bases in the middle. Germline V gene data show CDR1 as SGHAT and CDR2 as FQNNGV.

This clone has more than one count but fewer than ten. This chain uses TRBV3-1 (or the pseudogene TRBV3-2) with TRBJ1-5; D unclear. With 1 base removed from V and 0 bases from J, the gap between germline ends came to 16 bases. The CDR3 is 18 residues long. Germline CDR1 is LGHDT and CDR2 is YNNKEL (reference sequence). The CDR3, as DNA: TGTGCCAGCAGCCAAGGCCCATTTGGGCCGACTAGCAATCAGCCCCAGCATTTT. It yields the protein CASSQGPFGPTSNQPQHF.

This chain links TRBV6-5 with TRBJ2-7; 8 positions match TRBD1. With 4 bases clipped from V and 0 bases from J, the junction kept 8 bases outside the gene matches. Germline assignment: CDR1 MNHEY and CDR2 SVGAGI. This CDR3 is 16 amino acids long. This CDR3 is CASSSPQGEVSYEQYF. The CDR3 nucleotides are TGTGCCAGCAGTTCTCCACAGGGGGAAGTCTCCTACGAGCAGTACTTC.

J is TRBJ2-1 and V is TRBV7-3, with 8 bases lining up with TRBD1. Germline CDR1 SGHTA, CDR2 FQGTGA. Unmatched junction bases numbered 9, after V lost 3 bases and J lost 8 bases. CDR3 size: 15 residues. The CDR3 protein is CASSFRDRGNDEQFF. The CDR3, as DNA: TGTGCCAGCAGCTTTCGCGACAGGGGCAACGATGAGCAGTTCTTC.